Listed below are T cell receptor beta chains from one sample, sequenced in a study of blood T cell repertoires in COVID-19. The assay was immunoSEQ multiplex PCR, and TCRdb's table has in-frame clones only and misses some. The data show about 240,000 clones, around 86% seen once. Material for sequencing was PBMCs or T cells enriched from blood (not recorded which). The receptors were gathered from a woman in her 40s with acute COVID-19. Both conserved end residues are part of each CDR3. A D gene is named only where the DNA matches it firmly. Clone size appears in some rows only: once, few, many, or a class for an expanded clone.

J gene,clone size,V gene,D gene,CDR3 protein,CDR3 DNA
TRBJ2-7,once,TRBV9,TRBD1,CASSAATGPEQYF,TGTGCCAGCAGCGCCGCGACAGGGCCCGAGCAGTACTTC
TRBJ2-1,.,TRBV19,TRBD2,CASRRSSGSYEQFF,TGTGCCAGTAGGAGGTCTAGCGGGAGCTATGAGCAGTTCTTC
TRBJ2-7,.,TRBV12-3/TRBV12-4,.,CASSFTYEQYF,TGTGCCAGCAGTTTTACCTACGAGCAGTACTTC
TRBJ1-3,.,TRBV2,.,CASIISSGNTIYF,TGTGCCAGCATTATTTCGTCTGGAAACACCATATATTTT
TRBJ2-3,.,TRBV5-6,TRBD1,CASSLGGQSTDTQYF,TGTGCCAGCAGCTTGGGGGGACAGAGCACAGATACGCAGTATTTT
TRBJ2-7,.,TRBV5-6,.,CASSLTRSEQYF,TGTGCCAGCAGCTTGACGAGGAGCGAGCAGTACTTC
TRBJ2-7,.,TRBV6-5,TRBD2,CATCWTSGYEQYF,TGTGCCACATGCTGGACTAGCGGGTACGAGCAGTACTTC
TRBJ1-1,.,TRBV9,.,CASSVGTGSAEAFF,TGTGCCAGCAGCGTAGGCACGGGGAGCGCTGAAGCTTTCTTT
TRBJ2-2,.,TRBV2,TRBD2,CASSVASGRTGELFF,TGTGCCAGCAGTGTGGCTAGCGGGAGAACCGGGGAGCTGTTTTTT
TRBJ1-2,.,TRBV7-6,TRBD1,CASSPSGTAFDGYTF,TGTGCCAGCAGCCCGTCCGGGACAGCTTTTGATGGCTACACCTTC
TRBJ2-7,once,TRBV5-1,TRBD2,CASSHSGAGAYEQYF,TGCGCCAGCAGCCACTCAGGAGCGGGGGCCTACGAGCAGTACTTC
TRBJ1-1,.,TRBV11-2,TRBD1,CASSYQSGGFGFF,TGTGCCAGCAGCTATCAATCAGGGGGCTTCGGTTTCTTT
TRBJ1-2,many,TRBV7-6,.,CASSLGPQGSDDYGYTF,TGTGCCAGCAGCTTAGGTCCTCAGGGGTCAGATGACTATGGCTACACCTTC
TRBJ2-7,.,TRBV18,TRBD2,CASTQRLAGLYEQYF,TGTGCCAGCACACAGAGGCTAGCGGGTCTCTACGAGCAGTACTTC
TRBJ1-1,.,TRBV2,.,CASSEYRNTEAFF,TGTGCCAGCAGTGAATATCGGAACACTGAAGCTTTCTTT
TRBJ2-2,few,TRBV7-3,TRBD2,CASSFLAGDSTGELFF,TGTGCCAGCAGCTTCCTAGCGGGAGATAGCACCGGGGAGCTGTTTTTT
TRBJ2-2,.,TRBV27,.,CASSSPGTGELFF,TGTGCCAGCAGTTCCCCGGGCACCGGGGAGCTGTTTTTT
TRBJ2-7,.,TRBV11-3,TRBD2,CASSQSGLDSYEQYF,TGTGCCAGCAGCCAAAGCGGACTAGATTCCTACGAGCAGTACTTC
TRBJ2-7,.,TRBV12-3/TRBV12-4,.,CASSGTFSYEQYF,TGTGCCAGCAGTGGGACATTCTCCTACGAGCAGTACTTC
TRBJ1-5,.,TRBV21-1,.,CASSKSPGQDSYSNQPQHF,TGTGCCAGCAGCAAATCACCGGGACAGGACTCATATAGCAATCAGCCCCAGCATTTT
TRBJ2-7,.,TRBV5-4,.,CASSFGRDRYEQYF,TGTGCCAGCAGCTTCGGACGGGATAGGTACGAGCAGTACTTC
TRBJ2-3,.,TRBV27,.,CASSPKGDTQYF,TGTGCCAGCAGCCCCAAGGGGGATACGCAGTATTTT
TRBJ2-7,.,TRBV7-2,TRBD2,CASSATSASSYEQYF,TGTGCCAGCAGCGCAACTAGCGCGAGCTCCTACGAGCAGTACTTC
TRBJ2-5,few,TRBV5-6,TRBD1,CASSRDREETQYF,TGTGCCAGCAGCAGGGACAGGGAAGAGACCCAGTACTTC
TRBJ1-1,.,TRBV7-9,TRBD1,CASQQGLNTEAFF,TGTGCCAGCCAACAGGGGTTGAACACTGAAGCTTTCTTT
TRBJ1-4,once,TRBV18,.,CASSPPQGEKLFF,TGTGCCAGCTCACCACCGCAGGGAGAAAAACTGTTTTTT
TRBJ2-7,.,TRBV19,.,CASSIGSGHYEQYF,TGTGCCAGTAGTATTGGGAGCGGCCACTACGAGCAGTACTTC
TRBJ1-1,.,TRBV5-6,.,CASSSDIPNEAFF,TGTGCCAGCAGCTCGGACATCCCGAATGAAGCTTTCTTT